Listed here are 14 T cell receptor beta chains from one sample, sequenced in a study of T cell changes during pregnancy in multiple sclerosis. Profiled with immunoSEQ multiplex PCR; TCRdb holds only in-frame clones, not every one. The data contain tens of thousands of clones, roughly nine tenths of them singletons. The source material was peripheral blood, sampled in the first trimester of pregnancy. All receptors derive from a female donor in good health, enrolled as a control in a pregnancy study.

The chain recombines TRBV5-5 with TRBJ2-1; no reliable D call. Germline CDR1 and CDR2: SGHKS and YYEKEE (reference sequence). Trimming pared 2 bases from V and 9 bases from J, leaving 15 bases between. The CDR3 totals 14 residues. CDR3 region: CASSLGDGIGEQFF. CDR3 DNA sequence: TGTGCCAGCAGCTTAGGAGACGGAATTGGTGAGCAGTTCTTC.

This clone occurred once. The genes are TRBV6-5 and TRBJ1-2; D is ambiguous. The CDR3 consists of 11 residues. The V end was cut by 8 bases, the J end by 8 bases, with 12 bases between. Germline V gene sequence: CDR1 MNHEY, CDR2 SVGAGI. The CDR3 DNA is TGTGCCAGCTGGACTGATGAGGGCTACACCTTC. Its protein is CASWTDEGYTF.

V gene TRBV7-9 combines with J gene TRBJ1-1; 8 bases are shared with TRBD1. Trimming cost V 8 bases and J 1 base; bases outside gene matches: 6. The CDR3 runs 14 residues. Germline V CDR1 and CDR2: SEHNR, FQNEAQ (reference sequence). DNA of the CDR3: TGTGCCAGCGCTTTAGGACAGGGGAACACTGAAGCTTTCTTT. Translated, it gives CASALGQGNTEAFF.

The chain uses TRBV2 and TRBJ2-1, with 8 bases that match TRBD2. CDR1 is SNHLY and CDR2 is FYNNEI in the germline V gene. This CDR3 is 14 amino acids long. Losses at the gene ends were 4 bases for V and 8 bases for J; bases not matched to a gene: 7. For the CDR3, the DNA is TGTGCCAGCAGTGGACTAGCGAGCCTCGATGAGCAGTTCTTC. The encoded protein is CASSGLASLDEQFF.

The rearrangement uses TRBV7-2 and TRBJ2-3; D unclear. Germline V gene data show CDR1 as SGHTA and CDR2 as FQGNSA. V lost 3 bases and J 6 bases, leaving 10 bases between the germline ends. The CDR3 has 13 amino acids. The chain's CDR3 is CASSFDSRDTQYF. The CDR3 DNA sequence: TGTGCCAGCAGCTTTGACTCTAGGGATACGCAGTATTTT.

J is TRBJ2-5 and V is TRBV7-6, with a tentative D call TRBD2 (6 bases). V dropped 5 bases and J dropped 3 bases, with 10 bases sitting between them. CDR1 SGHVS and CDR2 FNYEAQ come from the germline V gene. The CDR3 has 13 residues. The CDR3 loop reads CASSRGTEETQYF. In DNA form, the CDR3 reads TGTGCCAGCAGCCGCGGGACGGAAGAGACCCAGTACTTC.

The J gene is TRBJ1-5, the V gene TRBV19, with a possible D match to TRBD1 (5 bases). The V gene lost 4 bases and the J gene lost 0 bases, with 16 bases spanning the gap. The CDR3 is 17 amino acids. The V gene's germline CDR1 is LNHDA and CDR2 SQIVND (reference sequence). CDR3 region: CASSKRGHNYSNQPQHF. In nucleotides, the CDR3 is TGTGCCAGTAGTAAAAGAGGACACAACTATAGCAATCAGCCCCAGCATTTT.

CDR3 sequence (DNA): TGTGCCAGCAGTTCCGGGGCGGCTAGCGGGGGGGCAGATACGCAGTATTTT. Amino acid sequence: CASSSGAASGGADTQYF. The chain uses TRBV6-4 and TRBJ2-3, with 12 positions matching TRBD2. This CDR3 is built from 17 residues. The V segment lost 5 bases and the J segment 4 bases; nucleotides outside the gene matches: 10. Per the germline V gene, CDR1 is MRHNA and CDR2 is SNTAGT.

The chain joins TRBV5-1 to TRBJ2-5; TRBD1 matches 10 bases. Germline CDR1 reads SGHRS; CDR2 reads YFSETQ. Trimming at V came to 2 bases and at J to 2 bases, leaving 3 bases not matched to a gene. CDR3 length equals 15 residues. CDR3 sequence reads: CASSFGTGVQETQYF. Here the CDR3 DNA reads TGCGCCAGCAGCTTCGGGACAGGGGTTCAAGAGACCCAGTACTTC.

About this clone: At one boundary the junction diverges from the germline segment, which might be a read error. The CDR3 here is CASSDGGSYEQYF. In DNA form, the CDR3 reads TGTGCCAGTAGCGACGGCGGTTCCTACGAGCAGTACTTC. This sequence joins TRBV9 and TRBJ2-7; weak D call: TRBD2 (5 bases). CDR1 and CDR2 (germline): SGDLS, YYNGEE. The CDR3 is 13 amino acids.

The rearrangement links TRBV15 to TRBJ2-7, with TRBD2 as a possible D gene (6 bases). The CDR3 totals 15 residues. The V gene lost 0 bases and the J gene lost 1 base, with 10 bases spanning the gap. CDR1 is LNHNV and CDR2 is YYDKDF in the germline V gene (reference sequence). CDR3 DNA: TGTGCCACCAGCAGAGATATCGGGACTTCCTACGAGCAGTACTTC. As protein: CATSRDIGTSYEQYF.

This clone was detected only a few times. The rearrangement joins TRBV29-1 to TRBJ1-1; the match to TRBD1 covers 7 bases. The V gene end was trimmed by 5 bases and the J gene end by 0 bases; junction bases not matched to a gene: 3. CDR1 is SQVTM, CDR2 ANQGSEA, per germline. The CDR3 spans 13 residues. The CDR3 loop is CSVLDRLNTEAFF. CDR3 bases: TGCAGCGTTTTGGACAGGTTGAACACTGAAGCTTTCTTT.

V usage is TRBV11-3 and J usage is TRBJ2-2; no clear D gene. The germline V gene encodes CDR1 SGHNT and CDR2 YENEEA. V lost 0 bases and J 6 bases, leaving 5 bases between the germline ends. The CDR3 runs 13 residues. The CDR3 region is CASSLETAGELFF. Written as DNA, the CDR3 is TGTGCCAGCAGCTTAGAAACGGCCGGGGAGCTGTTTTTT.

The J gene is TRBJ1-2, the V gene TRBV6-4, with D perhaps matching TRBD1 (5 bases). The V end lost 0 bases, the J end lost 2 bases, and 10 bases lay between the germline ends. CDR3 size: 15 residues. CDR1 MRHNA and CDR2 SNTAGT come from the germline V gene. CDR3 bases: TGTGCCAGCAGTGACTCGAGTGCAGGGAACTATGGCTACACCTTC. This translates into CASSDSSAGNYGYTF.